The 22 T cell receptor beta chains reported below all come from one sample, sequenced in a study of blood T cell repertoires in COVID-19. Produced via immunoSEQ multiplex PCR; TCRdb's table is partial and in-frame only. This sample has 130,000 to 150,000 clones, with roughly 90% found just once. The sequenced sample consisted of peripheral blood. The receptor source for this set is a man aged 45 to 65 with active or convalescent COVID-19.

The genes are TRBV21-1 and TRBJ2-3; the table's D call, TRBD2, has no DNA check behind it. TRBV21-1 is a pseudogene segment. The CDR3 runs 19 residues. This CDR3 is CASSKGRNAGRESADTQYF. In nucleotides, the CDR3 is TGTGCCAGCAGCAAAGGGCGGAATGCGGGGCGGGAGTCGGCAGATACGCAGTATTTT.

CDR3 amino acids: CASSLDHAPKSSYNEQFF. CDR3 in DNA: TGTGCCAGCAGCTTAGATCATGCACCCAAGAGCTCCTACAATGAGCAGTTCTTC. The rearrangement uses TRBV11-2 and TRBJ2-1; no clear D. Germline V gene lookup returns CDR1 SGHAT and CDR2 FQNNGV. The CDR3 is made up of 18 amino acids. V lost 0 bases and J lost 0, with 15 bases in between. Based on the CDR3 plus reference TRBV11-2 and TRBJ2-1, the full variable domain is EAGVAQSPRYKIIEKRQSVAFWCNPISGHATLYWYQQILGQGPKLLIQFQNNGVVDDSQLPKDRFSAERLKGVDSTLKIQPAKLEDSAVYLCASSLDHAPKSSYNEQFFGPGTRLTVL.

The V call is TRBV9, the J call TRBJ2-4; D is perhaps TRBD2 (5 bases). V lost 3 bases, J lost 5 bases, and 15 bases lay in between. Germline values: CDR1 SGDLS, CDR2 YYNGEE. This CDR3 spans 15 amino acids. This CDR3 reads CASSAVPGFQNIQYF. The CDR3 DNA reads as TGTGCCAGCAGCGCAGTCCCGGGATTTCAAAACATTCAGTACTTC.

The gene calls are TRBV7-2 and TRBJ2-3; D gene unclear. CDR1 SGHTA and CDR2 FQGNSA come from the germline V gene. Trimming took off 1 base at V and 5 bases at J, with 4 bases between the two ends. This CDR3 is 12 amino acids long. The CDR3 DNA is TGTGCCAGCAGCTTAGGCAGAGATACGCAGTATTTT. Its translation is CASSLGRDTQYF. The full variable domain, with the rest looked up from reference TRBV7-2 and TRBJ2-3, is GAGVSQSPSNKVTEKGKDVELRCDPISGHTALYWYRQSLGQGLEFLIYFQGNSAPDKSGLPSDRFSAERTGGSVSTLTIQRTQQEDSAVYLCASSLGRDTQYFGPGTRLTVL.

The V gene is TRBV12-3 or TRBV12-4, the J gene TRBJ1-5, with TRBD1 as a possible D gene (6 bases). The CDR3 has 13 amino acids. The ends were cut back, 6 bases at V and 5 bases at J, with 11 bases in the middle. The CDR3 loop reads CASSRTVYQPQHF. As DNA, the CDR3 is TGTGCCAGCAGCCGGACAGTCTATCAGCCCCAGCATTTT.

This chain uses TRBV5-1 with TRBJ1-1; 7 nucleotides match TRBD1. V gave up 3 bases and J gave up 6 bases; unmatched junction bases: 14. CDR3 size: 16 residues. The germline V gene has CDR1 SGHRS and CDR2 YFSETQ. The CDR3 loop is CASSSRDSMYIAEAFF. CDR3 in DNA: TGCGCCAGCAGCTCAAGGGACAGCATGTATATCGCTGAAGCTTTCTTT.

The V and J genes are TRBV2 and TRBJ2-7, with D maybe TRBD1 (6 bases). The ends were cut back, 4 bases at V and 4 bases at J, with 8 bases in the middle. Germline loops: CDR1 SNHLY, CDR2 FYNNEI. The CDR3 sequence is 12 residues long. This CDR3 is CASSVGGYEQYF. The CDR3 DNA is TGTGCCAGCAGTGTAGGGGGATACGAGCAGTACTTC.

The chain employs TRBV5-6 and TRBJ2-7; 14 bases fit TRBD2. This CDR3 comprises 17 residues. The V segment lost 4 bases and the J segment 3 bases; nucleotides outside the gene matches: 9. CDR1 SGHDT and CDR2 YYEEEE come from the germline V gene. This chain's CDR3 is CASSVASGTSGGYEQYF. The CDR3 nucleotides read TGTGCCAGCAGCGTAGCCTCCGGGACTAGCGGGGGCTACGAGCAGTACTTC.

This rearrangement joins TRBV29-1 to TRBJ2-3; 7 nucleotides line up with TRBD1. With 6 bases clipped from V and 3 bases from J, the junction kept 12 bases outside the gene matches. CDR1 and CDR2 from the germline V gene are SQVTM and ANQGSEA. The CDR3 is made up of 15 amino acids. CDR3 DNA: TGCAGCGTCTCCGAGACAGGGTTAGGTACAGATACGCAGTATTTT. It codes for CSVSETGLGTDTQYF.

The chain employs TRBV18 and TRBJ1-5, with 9 nucleotides matching TRBD1. This CDR3 contains 17 residues. V was pared by 8 bases and J by 2 bases, with 13 bases of the junction left unmatched. The V gene's germline CDR1 is KGHSH and CDR2 LQKENI. The chain's CDR3 is CASTQGAPRSGNQPQHF. In DNA form, the CDR3 reads TGTGCCAGCACACAGGGGGCCCCGAGGAGCGGCAATCAGCCCCAGCATTTT.

This clone was observed a handful of times. V and J are TRBV28 and TRBJ1-2, with 9 bases fitting TRBD1. The CDR3 is 17 residues long. Germline V CDR1 and CDR2: MDHEN, SYDVKM. V lost 5 bases, J lost 4 bases, and 14 bases stayed unmatched. The DNA for the CDR3 is TGTGCCAGCAGTCCCAAACTCCCGGGACAGGGTGCCTATGGCTACACCTTC. It encodes CASSPKLPGQGAYGYTF.

The V call is TRBV6-5, the J call TRBJ2-1; D call uncertain. Germline assignment: CDR1 MNHEY and CDR2 SVGAGI. The V end lost 2 bases, the J end lost 0 bases, and 11 bases lay between the germline ends. This CDR3 comprises 16 residues. The CDR3 reads CASSYAGFSSYNEQFF. The CDR3 DNA reads as TGTGCCAGCAGTTACGCAGGATTTAGCTCCTACAATGAGCAGTTCTTC.

The chain links TRBV27 to TRBJ2-1; a possible D gene is TRBD2 (5 bases). Germline CDR1 MNHEY, CDR2 SMNVEV (reference sequence). Trimming cost V 7 bases and J 0 bases, with 10 bases left between them. The CDR3 sequence is 14 residues long. CDR3 coding DNA: TGTGCCAGCAATGTGGGAGCCTCCTACAATGAGCAGTTCTTC. It translates to CASNVGASYNEQFF.

The rearrangement uses TRBV6-5 and TRBJ1-2; D may be TRBD1 (5 bases). The germline V gene encodes CDR1 MNHEY and CDR2 SVGAGI. V lost 4 bases, J lost 1 base, and 10 bases lay in between. The CDR3 has 14 residues. The DNA of the CDR3 is TGTGCCAGCAGTTCGACAGAAAGTAACTATGGCTACACCTTC. Protein: CASSSTESNYGYTF.

In this sample, this clone turned up once. The chain couples TRBV6-4 to TRBJ1-2; 9 positions match TRBD1. Germline V gene data show CDR1 as MRHNA and CDR2 as SNTAGT. V lost 7 bases and J lost 4; bases outside the gene matches: 13. The CDR3 has 16 residues. The CDR3 loop reads CASNYDRGEFRYGYTF. CDR3 nucleotides: TGTGCCAGCAACTACGACAGGGGGGAATTTCGCTATGGCTACACCTTC.

The chain recombines TRBV19 with TRBJ1-1, with 7 positions matching TRBD1. In germline, CDR1 is LNHDA, CDR2 SQIVND (reference sequence). J lost 5 bases, V lost 6 bases, and 9 bases had no gene match. The CDR3 length is 14 residues. As DNA, the CDR3 is TGTGCCAGTAGCCCATACAGGGGACGAACTGAAGCTTTCTTT. It codes for CASSPYRGRTEAFF.

This clone was detected only once. The gene calls are TRBV10-1 and TRBJ1-3, with D possibly TRBD1 on 5 matching bases. Trimming removed 2 bases at V and 2 bases at J, with 7 bases between. CDR1 WNHNN and CDR2 SYGVQD come from the germline V gene (reference sequence). CDR3 length equals 14 residues. The CDR3 loop reads CASSEQGPGNTIYF. For the CDR3, the DNA is TGCGCCAGCAGTGAGCAGGGTCCTGGAAACACCATATATTTT.

The gene calls are TRBV18 and TRBJ2-7; TRBD2 matches 10 bases. V trimming: 6 bases; J trimming: 9 bases; junction bases outside the gene matches: 17. Per the germline V gene, CDR1 is KGHSH and CDR2 is LQKENI. The CDR3 spans 16 residues. The chain's CDR3 is CASSPKGGLARDGQYF. The CDR3 region has the DNA TGTGCCAGCTCCCCAAAAGGGGGACTAGCGCGCGACGGGCAGTACTTC.

This chain connects TRBV7-2 to TRBJ2-7; the D gene is possibly TRBD1 (5 bases). Trimming shortened V by 2 bases and J by 6 bases, and 11 bases separated the two germline ends. CDR3 length equals 13 residues. Germline values: CDR1 SGHTA, CDR2 FQGNSA. CDR3 loop: CASSLQGVGEQYF. The CDR3 coding sequence is TGTGCCAGCAGCTTACAAGGGGTTGGCGAGCAGTACTTC.

This rearrangement joins TRBV28 to TRBJ1-3, with D uncertain. V was shortened by 1 base and J by 4 bases, with 2 bases between the two germline ends. This CDR3 region has 12 residues. Germline CDR1 reads MDHEN; CDR2 reads SYDVKM. CDR3 in amino acids: CASSLSGNTIYF. CDR3 bases: TGTGCCAGCAGTTTATCGGGAAACACCATATATTTT. Full variable domain (rest looked up from reference TRBV28 and TRBJ1-3): DVKVTQSSRYLVKRTGEKVFLECVQDMDHENMFWYRQDPGLGLRLIYFSYDVKMKEKGDIPEGYSVSREKKERFSLILESASTNQTSMYLCASSLSGNTIYFGEGSWLTVV.

This chain connects TRBV18 to TRBJ2-5; 7 bases map to TRBD1. The germline CDR1 and CDR2 sequences are KGHSH and LQKENI. Unmatched junction bases numbered 4, after V lost 3 bases and J lost 3 bases. CDR3 length equals 14 residues. CDR3 coding DNA: TGTGCCAGCTCACCGTGGACAGGAGAAGAGACCCAGTACTTC. Its protein product is CASSPWTGEETQYF.

The chain joins TRBV28 to TRBJ2-5, with TRBD1 matching over 8 bases. There are 14 residues in the CDR3. V trimming: 5 bases; J trimming: 5 bases; junction bases outside the gene matches: 7. Germline CDR1 MDHEN, CDR2 SYDVKM. The CDR3 DNA follows: TGTGCCAGCAGTCTGACAGGGGCATGGGAGACCCAGTACTTC. The encoded protein is CASSLTGAWETQYF.